This T cell receptor (beta chain) is drawn from a study of long-term antiretroviral therapy in people with HIV. Looking at the study overall: The oldest specimens predate the 2015 immediate-ART recommendation by about a decade.

Version v3.0 of the immunoSEQ assay ran at survey level. Each sample had sequencing targeting about 35,000-50,000 T-cell genomes. Profiled with immunoSEQ multiplex PCR; TCRdb holds only in-frame clones, not every one. The profile shows over 40,000 clones, 94% of them singletons. HIV-positive participants were all treated in the United States. Germline loops: CDR1 SGHAT, CDR2 FQDESV (reference sequence). The CDR3 sequence is 15 residues long. V was pared by 5 bases and J by 4 bases, with 8 bases of the junction left unmatched. The chain joins TRBV11-1 to TRBJ2-5; 9 bases map to TRBD2. The receptor was isolated from a young man with HIV. The starting material was unsorted PBMCs, obtained 9.2 years after starting antiretroviral therapy. CDR3 sequence reads: CASSPGGGAGETQYF. The CDR3 bases are TGTGCCAGCAGCCCCGGCGGGGGGGCCGGAGAGACCCAGTACTTC.